The next 2 T cell receptor beta chains were all read from a single sample in a study of T cells in Graves' hyperthyroidism and ophthalmopathy. Amplification of TCR beta CDR3 regions used RNA as the template. The HTBI set primed first-round TCR CDR3 RT-PCR. TCRdb re-analysed the multiplex PCR reads in MiXCR, keeping a single row per CDR3 protein. The sample lists hundreds of thousands of distinct CDR3 sequences, roughly 15% occurring once. The source material was blood. All receptors come from a woman in her thirties or forties with Graves' ophthalmopathy.

The chain is built from TRBV3-1 and TRBJ2-2; the D is unclear. Trimming took 2 bases from V and 2 from J, leaving 9 bases between them. The CDR3 length is 15 residues. The germline gives CDR1 LGHDT, CDR2 YNNKEL (reference sequence). The CDR3 nucleotides read TGTGCCAGCAGCCAAAGGCGCGCCAACACCGGGGAGCTGTTTTTT. Translated: CASSQRRANTGELFF.

This clonotype was seen a handful of times. The chain has TRBV5-1 and TRBJ2-3, with D unclear. Germline assignment: CDR1 SGHRS and CDR2 YFSETQ. V was clipped by 3 bases and J by 5 bases, with 7 bases between them. The CDR3 has 12 residues. For the CDR3, the DNA is TGCGCCAGCAGCTCCGATCTAGATACGCAGTATTTT. It yields the protein CASSSDLDTQYF.